This is a list of T cell receptor beta chains from one sample in a study of blood T cell repertoires in COVID-19. Assay used: immunoSEQ multiplex PCR; TCRdb lists only in-frame clones, some missing. The sample includes 100,000 to 150,000 clones, 70% to 90% of them seen just once. Source material: peripheral blood. These receptors came from a woman over 75 with acute or convalescent COVID-19. Each CDR3 is given with its conserved first and last residue. The order of the fields is J gene, V gene, D gene, clone size, CDR3 protein, CDR3 DNA. D genes are given only for firm matches. Only some rows state a clone size, as once, few, many or a class for expanded clones.

>TRBJ2-1|TRBV24-1|TRBD2|.
CATSDPSPGNWREGHEQFF
TGTGCCACCAGTGACCCCTCTCCTGGGAATTGGCGGGAGGGGCATGAGCAGTTCTTC
>TRBJ2-1|TRBV7-3|TRBD2|.
CASSLGTSDGEQFF
TGTGCCAGCAGCTTAGGGACTAGCGACGGGGAGCAGTTCTTC
>TRBJ1-2|TRBV19|.|.
CASSPGQYGYTF
TGTGCCAGTAGTCCAGGACAGTATGGCTACACCTTC
>TRBJ2-2|TRBV6-1|.|few
CASSERGRDTGELFF
TGTGCCAGCAGTGAAAGGGGGAGGGACACCGGGGAGCTGTTTTTT
>TRBJ2-3|TRBV15|.|once
CATSTRPSEADTQYF
TGTGCCACCAGCACCCGCCCTAGCGAGGCAGATACGCAGTATTTT
>TRBJ1-6|TRBV4-1|.|.
CASSQIEHLRGRSNSPLHF
TGCGCCAGCAGCCAAATTGAGCACCTGCGGGGGCGAAGTAATTCACCCCTCCACTTT
>TRBJ1-2|TRBV29-1|.|.
CSVGRVYGYTF
TGCAGCGTTGGTCGGGTCTATGGCTACACCTTC
>TRBJ2-7|TRBV7-8|.|.
CASSLARPSGGSSYEQYF
TGTGCCAGCAGCTTAGCGAGGCCGTCGGGGGGCAGCTCCTACGAGCAGTACTTC
>TRBJ2-6|TRBV4-3|.|.
CASSQEAASGANVLTF
TGCGCCAGCAGCCAAGAGGCGGCCTCTGGGGCCAACGTCCTGACTTTC
>TRBJ2-6|TRBV9|TRBD1|.
CASSVMGTGGSGANVLTF
TGTGCCAGCAGCGTAATGGGGACAGGGGGGTCTGGGGCCAACGTCCTGACTTTC
>TRBJ1-5|TRBV6-1|.|.
CASSEATTVGSPQHF
TGTGCCAGCAGTGAAGCGACGACAGTAGGATCGCCCCAGCATTTT
>TRBJ2-5|TRBV9|.|.
CASSVAQYVTAQETQYF
TGTGCCAGCAGCGTAGCTCAGTATGTGACAGCCCAAGAGACCCAGTACTTC
>TRBJ1-2|TRBV15|.|once
CATSGRYPGRDGYTF
TGTGCCACCAGCGGCCGTTACCCCGGTCGGGATGGCTACACCTTC
>TRBJ1-4|TRBV5-1|.|.
CASSPGGEEKLFF
TGCGCCAGCAGCCCGGGGGGAGAGGAAAAACTGTTTTTT
>TRBJ1-4|TRBV4-2|.|.
CASSQVGGWVGEKLFF
TGTGCCAGCAGCCAAGTCGGGGGGTGGGTTGGGGAAAAACTGTTTTTT
>TRBJ1-2|TRBV6-5|.|.
CATLQATYYGYTF
TGTGCCACCTTACAGGCGACCTACTATGGCTACACCTTC
>TRBJ1-3|TRBV2|.|.
CASSADLYSGNTIYF
TGTGCCAGCAGTGCCGACTTATACTCTGGAAACACCATATATTTT
>TRBJ2-3|TRBV28|TRBD2|.
CASSSRTSGASTDTQYF
TGTGCCAGCAGTTCCCGGACTAGCGGGGCTAGCACAGATACGCAGTATTTT
>TRBJ1-2|TRBV7-9|.|.
CASSFTGNYGYTF
TGTGCCAGCAGCTTTACGGGAAACTATGGCTACACCTTC
>TRBJ2-3|TRBV4-1|TRBD2|.
CASSQTPAGGTDTQYF
TGCGCCAGCAGCCAGACCCCAGCGGGAGGCACAGATACGCAGTATTTT
>TRBJ1-1|TRBV19|TRBD1|.
CASSRGPGGTEAFF
TGTGCCAGTAGTAGGGGTCCAGGGGGCACTGAAGCTTTCTTT
>TRBJ2-7|TRBV10-3|.|once
CAISEVSFSYEQYF
TGTGCCATCAGTGAGGTCAGTTTCTCCTACGAGCAGTACTTC
>TRBJ2-7|TRBV6-5|.|once
CASGFGLQYF
TGTGCCAGCGGTTTCGGTCTGCAGTACTTC
>TRBJ2-2|TRBV6-2/TRBV6-3|TRBD1|few
CASTPRDRAIAGELFF
TGTGCCAGCACCCCCCGGGACAGGGCTATCGCCGGGGAGCTGTTTTTT
>TRBJ1-4|TRBV2|.|.
CASRAQGRGEKLFF
TGTGCCAGCAGGGCTCAGGGGAGAGGTGAAAAACTGTTTTTT
>TRBJ1-2|TRBV19|.|.
CASSTGVGGYGYTF
TGTGCCAGTAGCACCGGGGTAGGGGGATATGGCTACACCTTC
>TRBJ2-1|TRBV13|TRBD2|.
CASSFGGGGASEQFF
TGTGCCAGCAGCTTCGGCGGCGGGGGGGCATCCGAGCAGTTCTTC
>TRBJ1-1|TRBV3-1/TRBV3-2|TRBD1|.
CASSQPGQGIMNTEAFF
TGTGCCAGCAGCCAACCCGGACAGGGCATTATGAACACTGAAGCTTTCTTT
>TRBJ2-1|TRBV19|TRBD1|.
CASSIRQGAGHNEQFF
TGTGCCAGTAGTATCAGACAGGGGGCTGGACACAATGAGCAGTTCTTC
>TRBJ2-1|TRBV6-2/TRBV6-3|TRBD2|.
CASRPSGIYNEQFF
TGTGCCAGCAGGCCTAGCGGCATATACAATGAGCAGTTCTTC
>TRBJ2-5|TRBV7-6|.|.
CASSLAVRGGLETQYF
TGTGCCAGCAGCTTAGCTGTCAGGGGAGGGTTGGAGACCCAGTACTTC
>TRBJ1-5|TRBV9|.|.
CASSPPRGWQNQPQHF
TGTGCCAGCAGCCCCCCGCGGGGGTGGCAAAATCAGCCCCAGCATTTT
>TRBJ2-5|TRBV28|.|.
CASSLFPGSLQETQYF
TGTGCCAGCAGTTTATTCCCGGGAAGCCTCCAAGAGACCCAGTACTTC
>TRBJ1-6|TRBV3-1/TRBV3-2|.|.
CASSQDSRAASPLHF
TGTGCCAGCAGCCAAGACTCCAGGGCGGCTTCACCCCTCCACTTT
>TRBJ1-1|TRBV19|.|.
CASSIDGSLYLNTEAFF
TGTGCCAGTAGTATAGACGGGAGCCTTTACCTGAACACTGAAGCTTTCTTT
>TRBJ2-3|TRBV7-8|TRBD2|few
CASIAGGTDTQYF
TGTGCCAGCATAGCGGGAGGCACAGATACGCAGTATTTT
>TRBJ2-4|TRBV6-1|.|once
CASSEAGWGGATAAKNIQYF
TGTGCCAGCAGTGAAGCGGGGTGGGGGGGCGCGACCGCTGCCAAAAACATTCAGTACTTC
>TRBJ2-1|TRBV7-9|TRBD2|.
CASSLPGGRNNEQFF
TGTGCCAGCAGCCTGCCGGGCGGGAGGAACAATGAGCAGTTCTTC
>TRBJ1-1|TRBV11-1|.|.
CASSKDRRGAFF
TGTGCCAGCAGCAAGGACAGACGCGGAGCTTTCTTT
>TRBJ1-5|TRBV4-1|.|.
CASSPGAGNQPQHF
TGCGCCAGCAGCCCCGGCGCGGGCAATCAGCCCCAGCATTTT
>TRBJ2-5|TRBV5-1|.|.
CASRTDQETQYF
TGCGCCAGCAGGACAGACCAAGAGACCCAGTACTTC
>TRBJ1-3|TRBV5-1|.|.
CASSLDSLSGNTIYF
TGCGCCAGCAGCTTGGACAGCCTCTCTGGAAACACCATATATTTT